This T cell receptor (beta chain) was identified in a study of T cells after yellow fever vaccination. Study-wide results and limits: Post-booster reappearance was seen for most primary-vaccination clones (about 96% CD4, around 90% CD8).

TCRdb re-derived calls from the 5' RACE reads in MiXCR, one entry per CDR3 protein. The data contain around 46,000 distinct CDR3 sequences, roughly 7% of them singletons. There are a few counts of this clonotype. Its target is unknown. Germline-derived CDR1 and CDR2 are SGHNT and YYREEE (reference sequence). The CDR3 is made up of 13 amino acids. The V and J ends lost 5 bases and 6 bases respectively, with 12 bases between them. Sample: CD8+ T cells sorted from PBMCs, taken around 16 days after the first yellow fever vaccination. This TCR was recovered from a man aged 18-30 years who received the YFV17D yellow fever vaccine. The chain is built from TRBV5-4 and TRBJ2-4; D unresolved. The CDR3 region has the DNA TGTGCCAGCAGGAGATCAGAAGGAAACATTCAGTACTTC. This gives the protein CASRRSEGNIQYF.